A single sample is the source of the 6 T cell receptor beta chains below, sequenced in a study of cytomegalovirus exposure and HLA in healthy donors. PCR involved 60 Vbeta and 13 Jbeta primers. Using immunoSEQ multiplex PCR, the repertoire was profiled, and TCRdb retains in-frame clones only, with some absent. The repertoire holds about 160,000 clones, with around three quarters as singletons. The sample taken for sequencing was PBMCs. These receptors came from a woman aged 40-49 years in good health and CMV-seronegative.

This clone showed up just a few times. The chain employs TRBV11-2 and TRBJ2-3, with 9 nucleotides matching TRBD1. The germline V gene has CDR1 SGHAT and CDR2 FQNNGV. Losses at the gene ends were 2 bases for V and 3 bases for J; bases not matched to a gene: 3. CDR3 length: 15 residues. CDR3 sequence: CASSLTGQGTDTQYF. CDR3 DNA: TGTGCCAGCAGCTTAACTGGACAGGGGACAGATACGCAGTATTTT.

The J gene is TRBJ2-7, the V gene TRBV7-8; D is unresolved. In germline, CDR1 is SGHVS, CDR2 FQNEAQ. The ends were cut back, 5 bases at V and 3 bases at J, with 5 bases in the middle. The CDR3 spans 11 residues. The CDR3 region has the DNA TGTGCCAGCAGCCGCAGCTACGAGCAGTACTTC. Translation: CASSRSYEQYF.

This clone was found many times. V usage is TRBV19 and J usage is TRBJ2-7, with 11 bases lining up with TRBD2. The CDR3 runs 13 residues. The junction had 7 bases not matched to a gene; V was cut back by 9 bases and J by 6 bases. The germline gives CDR1 LNHDA, CDR2 SQIVND (reference sequence). DNA of the CDR3: TGTGCCAGCTCACTAGCGGGAGAGCTCGAGCAGTACTTC. Protein sequence: CASSLAGELEQYF.

The rearrangement uses TRBV15 and TRBJ2-1, with TRBD2 identical over 8 bases. With 1 base clipped from V and 10 bases from J, the junction kept 3 bases outside the gene matches. This CDR3 comprises 13 residues. Germline V gene sequence: CDR1 LNHNV, CDR2 YYDKDF (reference sequence). The CDR3 protein is CATSRVSGTEQFF. DNA of the CDR3: TGTGCCACCAGCAGAGTTAGCGGGACGGAGCAGTTCTTC. The entire variable domain, with the rest obtained from reference TRBV15 and TRBJ2-1, is as follows: DAMVIQNPRYQVTQFGKPVTLSCSQTLNHNVMYWYQQKSSQAPKLLFHYYDKDFNNEADTPDNFQSRRPNTSFCFLDIRSPGLGDTAMYLCATSRVSGTEQFFGPGTRLTVL.

V usage is TRBV2 and J usage is TRBJ2-3, with TRBD2 matching 7 bases. V was clipped by 4 bases and J by 1 base; unmatched bases: 8. The CDR3 spans 16 residues. The V gene's germline CDR1 is SNHLY and CDR2 FYNNEI. The CDR3 nucleotides are TGTGCCAGCAGTGCCCTAACGGGAGGAGGCACAGATACGCAGTATTTT. Residues: CASSALTGGGTDTQYF.

V usage is TRBV2 and J usage is TRBJ2-1; D might be TRBD1 (6 bases). The V end was cut by 8 bases, the J end by 8 bases, with 22 bases between. The germline V gene has CDR1 SNHLY and CDR2 FYNNEI. This CDR3 is built from 15 residues. DNA for the CDR3: TGTGCCAGCCAGAAGGGGGAATTACGTCTGGATGAGCAGTTCTTC. Protein product: CASQKGELRLDEQFF. Variable domain in full (rest from reference TRBV2 and TRBJ2-1): EPEVTQTPSHQVTQMGQEVILRCVPISNHLYFYWYRQILGQKVEFLVSFYNNEISEKSEIFDDQFSVERPDGSNFTLKIRSTKLEDSAMYFCASQKGELRLDEQFFGPGTRLTVL.